A single T cell receptor beta chain is shown here with its context. Its antigen is still unknown. It has no much larger one-base neighbor in the sample; base qualities were not kept. The CDR3 holds 18 amino acids from the cysteine to the phenylalanine. Only the CDR3 portion is preserved as DNA: 54 bases, with reading frame beginning at the first base. Sequences SGHNT (CDR1) and YENEEA (CDR2) are obtained from the germline V gene. V is shortened by 2 bases, J by 1 base, and the region joining them spans 20 bases. The sample's treatment or condition label is to be understood as: approximately 18 received Ad26.COV2.S at low or high dose, single or two shots; 5 received placebo; per-sample allocation not given. Repertoires of vaccine and placebo recipients were sequenced from samples taken on day 63 after the first injection. Cohort 1b enrolled roughly 25 adults aged 18-55 years at a single site in Boston, USA, between 29 July and 7 August 2020. Ad26.COV2.S consisted of a replication-incompetent adenovirus type 26 vector by which a prefusion-stabilized SARS-CoV-2 spike protein from the original Wuhan strain was expressed.

The immunoSEQ Assay was the method used to sequence TCRbeta CDR3 regions. After extraction, genomic DNA underwent amplification by bias-controlled multiplex PCR, followed by high-throughput sequencing. As for the authors' bioinformatics: To quantify the absolute abundance of each unique TCRbeta CDR3 region, sequences were collapsed and filtered. T cell fraction was estimated by normalization of TCRbeta template counts to usable DNA, with usable DNA being measured through amplification of reference genes present in all nucleated cells. Repertoire TCRs were annotated as SARS-CoV-2-specific by exact matching of V gene, CDR3 amino acid sequence and J gene to a known reactive TCR set. The reference SARS-CoV-2 TCR set was derived from MIRA and filtered for enrichment in COVID-19-positive ImmuneCODE repertoires, a step that removed public or cross-reactive TCRs. Drawing on the MIRA antigens, annotated TCRs were analysed further at the level of specific ORF or position within ORF. Breadth was defined as the number of annotated unique rearrangements divided by the total number of unique productive rearrangements, and depth was defined as the summed frequency of the annotated unique rearrangements. TCR breadth was compared between groups using two-sided Wilcoxon rank-sum tests. TCRdb mirrors the immuneACCESS table, restricted to in-frame sequences. Some clones are absent from its copies; in checked studies, under half trace to an unresolved V gene, and the reason for the others is unknown. V and J calls and clone size are those listed in that table; D and trimming were worked out from the DNA. For this sample there are roughly 330,000 clones; roughly nine tenths appear just once. 4.5% to 7% of the sample comes from the top ten.

These data come from a study of Ad26.COV2.S vaccination and SARS-CoV-2 variants (dated by TCRdb to the early 2020s). For the wider study: Donors in the vaccine arm were drawn from COV1001, a phase I-IIa trial of Ad26.COV2.S in healthy adults that was multicentre, randomized, double-blind and placebo-controlled. The TCR-sequenced set comprised about 32 samples: some 20 Ad26.COV2.S vaccine recipients, 5 placebo recipients and 8 SARS-CoV-2 convalescent individuals. Participants in the trial were split at random into five groups of five each, receiving low-dose or high-dose Ad26.COV2.S once or twice, or else placebo on both occasions. Ad26.COV2.S was administered intramuscularly at 5 x 10^10 or 1 x 10^11 viral particles, either as a single shot or as two shots given 56 days apart. TCRbeta repertoire sequencing was used to assess the specificity and breadth of SARS-CoV-2-reactive T cell receptors after Ad26.COV2.S vaccination. Blinding of investigators to trial group allocation was maintained during experiments and outcome assessment. What the work shows at the level of the full study, not this receptor alone: Vaccine and placebo recipients had similar non-spike TCR breadth, a finding consistent with the vaccine containing only spike. The authors noted that the TCR breadth and depth analyses may have underestimated total T cell responses. Comparing responses between vaccine doses or regimens was not something the study was powered to do. Higher spike-specific TCR breadth was observed in Ad26.COV2.S recipients than in placebo recipients (P = 0.0014). After vaccination, spike-specific CD8+ and CD4+ T cell responses were reported to show substantial breadth.

This chain joins TRBV11-3 to TRBJ1-1, with a tentative D gene TRBD1 over 6 matching bases. Sample: peripheral blood, taken in a trial of Ad26.COV2.S vaccine versus placebo. The TCR sequence derives from a person aged 18-60 years who received the Ad26.COV2.S COVID-19 vaccine or a placebo. The sequence in DNA is TGTGCCAGCAGCTTAAGTTTTGTGGGGGGCGGAGAGAACACTGAAGCTTTCTTT. Protein translation: CASSLSFVGGGENTEAFF.